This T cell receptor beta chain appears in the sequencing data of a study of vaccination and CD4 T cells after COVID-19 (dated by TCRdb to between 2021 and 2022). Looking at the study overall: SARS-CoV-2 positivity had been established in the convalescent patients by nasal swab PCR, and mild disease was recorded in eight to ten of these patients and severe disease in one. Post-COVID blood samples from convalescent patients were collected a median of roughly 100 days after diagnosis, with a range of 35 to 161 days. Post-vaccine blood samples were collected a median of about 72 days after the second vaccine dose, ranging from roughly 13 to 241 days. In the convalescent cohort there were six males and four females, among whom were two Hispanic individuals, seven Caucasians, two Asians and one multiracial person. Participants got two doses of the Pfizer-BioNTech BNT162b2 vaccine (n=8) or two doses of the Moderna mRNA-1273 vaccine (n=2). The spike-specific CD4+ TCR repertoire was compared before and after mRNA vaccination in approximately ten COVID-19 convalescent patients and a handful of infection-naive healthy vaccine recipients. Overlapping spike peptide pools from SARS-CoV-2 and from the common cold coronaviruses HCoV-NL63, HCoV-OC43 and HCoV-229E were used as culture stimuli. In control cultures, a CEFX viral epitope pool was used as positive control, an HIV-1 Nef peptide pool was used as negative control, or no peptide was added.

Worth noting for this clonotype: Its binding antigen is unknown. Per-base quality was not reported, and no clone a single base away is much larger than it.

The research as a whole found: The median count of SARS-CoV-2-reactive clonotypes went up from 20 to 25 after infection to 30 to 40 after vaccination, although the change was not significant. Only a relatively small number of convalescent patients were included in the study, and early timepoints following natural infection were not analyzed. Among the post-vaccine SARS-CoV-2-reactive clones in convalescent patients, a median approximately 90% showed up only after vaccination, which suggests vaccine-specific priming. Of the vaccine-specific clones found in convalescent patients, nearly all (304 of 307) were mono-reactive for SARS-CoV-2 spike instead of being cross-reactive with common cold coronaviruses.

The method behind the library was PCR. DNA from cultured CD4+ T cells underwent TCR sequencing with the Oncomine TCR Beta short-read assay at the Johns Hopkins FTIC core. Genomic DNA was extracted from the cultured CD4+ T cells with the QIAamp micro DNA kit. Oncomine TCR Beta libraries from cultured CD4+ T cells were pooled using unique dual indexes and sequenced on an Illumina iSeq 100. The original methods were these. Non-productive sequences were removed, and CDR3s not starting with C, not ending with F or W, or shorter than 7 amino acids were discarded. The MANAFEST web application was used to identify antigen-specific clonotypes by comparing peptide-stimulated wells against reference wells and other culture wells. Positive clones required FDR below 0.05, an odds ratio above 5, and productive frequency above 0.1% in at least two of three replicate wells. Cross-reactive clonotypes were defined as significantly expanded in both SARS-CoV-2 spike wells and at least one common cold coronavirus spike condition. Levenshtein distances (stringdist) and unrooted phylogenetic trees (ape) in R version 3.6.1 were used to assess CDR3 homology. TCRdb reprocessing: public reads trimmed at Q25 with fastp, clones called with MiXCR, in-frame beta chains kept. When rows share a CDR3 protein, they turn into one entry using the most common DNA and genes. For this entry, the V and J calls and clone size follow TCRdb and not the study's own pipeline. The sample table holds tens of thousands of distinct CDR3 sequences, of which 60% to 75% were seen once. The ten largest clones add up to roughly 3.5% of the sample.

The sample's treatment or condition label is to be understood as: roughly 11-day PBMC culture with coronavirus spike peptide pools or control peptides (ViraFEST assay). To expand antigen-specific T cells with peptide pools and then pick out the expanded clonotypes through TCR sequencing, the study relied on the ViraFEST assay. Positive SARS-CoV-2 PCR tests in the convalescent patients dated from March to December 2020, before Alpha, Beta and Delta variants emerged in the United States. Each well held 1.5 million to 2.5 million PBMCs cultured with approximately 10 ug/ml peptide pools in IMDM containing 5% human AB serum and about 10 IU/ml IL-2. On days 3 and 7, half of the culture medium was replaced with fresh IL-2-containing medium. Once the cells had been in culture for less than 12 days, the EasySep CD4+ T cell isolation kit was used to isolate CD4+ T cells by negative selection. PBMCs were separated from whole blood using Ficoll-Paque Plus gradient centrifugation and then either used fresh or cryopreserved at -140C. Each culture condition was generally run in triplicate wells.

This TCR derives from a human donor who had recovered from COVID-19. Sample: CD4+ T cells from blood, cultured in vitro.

This receptor carries the CDR3 CSARDNTGELFF. DNA sequence: TGCAGTGCTAGAGATAACACCGGGGAGCTGTTTTTT. The receptor chain draws on TRBV20-1 and TRBJ2-2; the D segment cannot be called with confidence. Looking up the germline V gene (reference sequence) yields CDR1 DFQATT and CDR2 SNEGSKA. V is cut by 0 bases and J by 2 bases, and the space between the germline ends is 1 base. Counted from cysteine to phenylalanine, this CDR3 has 12 amino acids. The only DNA kept is the CDR3, 36 bases in frame from the first base.